This TCR beta chain was recovered during a study of blood T cell repertoires in COVID-19. How the authors handled the data: Amplification from reference gene primers served as the basis for estimated nucleated cell counts. Produced via immunoSEQ multiplex PCR; TCRdb's table is partial and in-frame only. That table gives V, J and clone size, and the DNA gave D and trimming. This table holds some 73,000 clones, more than 60% found once. CDR3 length: 15 residues. V was shortened by 3 bases and J by 4 bases, with 14 bases between the two germline ends. Germline V gives CDR1 SGDLS, CDR2 YYNGEE. This sequence was found in a man aged 60 to 75 with acute or convalescent COVID-19. Input material: peripheral blood. V and J are TRBV9 and TRBJ1-3; D gene uncertain. CDR3 region: CASSDQPGRGNTIYF. The CDR3 DNA sequence: TGTGCCAGCAGCGACCAGCCAGGTCGGGGAAACACCATATATTTT.